The sequence of this T cell receptor (beta chain) was determined in a study of T cell responses to AZD1222 COVID-19 vaccine. Study details: The analysis combined second doses at about 4 or about 12 weeks.

In its sample, this clone was seen a few times. The antigen remains undetermined. The V and J ends lost 1 base and 6 bases respectively, with 16 bases between them. From germline, CDR1 is GTSNPN and CDR2 SVGIG (reference sequence). The CDR3 is made up of 16 amino acids. Using immunoSEQ multiplex PCR, the repertoire was profiled, and TCRdb retains in-frame clones only, with some absent. The data show some 130,000 clones, approximately 91% seen once. The study's findings and limits: At baseline, seropositivity was found in only a handful of AZD1222 recipients. Per reports, nearly half of all spike-specific TCRs target regions that are unmutated in variants.

This chain uses TRBV30 with TRBJ1-6, with D possibly TRBD1 on 6 matching bases. The input for sequencing was peripheral blood, taken on day 0 of AZD1222 vaccination. This TCR was sampled from an adult in good health. The CDR3 nucleotides are TGTGCCTGGAGTGCGATGATGGGGGCCCTTAATTCACCCCTCCACTTT. As protein: CAWSAMMGALNSPLHF.